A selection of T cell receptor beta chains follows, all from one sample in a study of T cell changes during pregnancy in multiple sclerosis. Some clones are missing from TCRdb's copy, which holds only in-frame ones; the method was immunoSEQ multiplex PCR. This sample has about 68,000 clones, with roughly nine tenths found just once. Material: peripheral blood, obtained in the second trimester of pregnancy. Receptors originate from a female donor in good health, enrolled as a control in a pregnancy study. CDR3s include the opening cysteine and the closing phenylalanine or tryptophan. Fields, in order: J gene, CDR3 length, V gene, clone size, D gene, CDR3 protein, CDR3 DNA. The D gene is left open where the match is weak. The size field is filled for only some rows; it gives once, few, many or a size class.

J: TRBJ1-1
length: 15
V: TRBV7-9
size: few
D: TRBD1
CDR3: CASSFRTGLGTEAFF
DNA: TGTGCCAGCAGCTTTAGGACAGGGCTCGGCACTGAAGCTTTCTTT

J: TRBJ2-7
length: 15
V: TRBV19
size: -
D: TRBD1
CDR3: CASSMEDRGDYEQYF
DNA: TGTGCCAGTAGTATGGAGGACAGGGGTGACTACGAGCAGTACTTC

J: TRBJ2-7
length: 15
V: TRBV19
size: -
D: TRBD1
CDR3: CASSPGTGGLYEQYF
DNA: TGTGCCAGTAGTCCCGGGACAGGTGGACTGTACGAGCAGTACTTC

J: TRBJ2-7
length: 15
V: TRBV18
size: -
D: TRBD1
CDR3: CASSPGQGGTYEQYF
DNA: TGTGCCAGCTCACCGGGACAGGGGGGAACCTACGAGCAGTACTTC

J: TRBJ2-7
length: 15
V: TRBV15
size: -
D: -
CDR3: CATSRDGQGFYEQYF
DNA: TGTGCCACCAGCAGAGATGGTCAGGGATTCTACGAGCAGTACTTC

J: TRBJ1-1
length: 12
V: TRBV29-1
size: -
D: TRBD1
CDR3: CSAITGGTEAFF
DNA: TGCAGCGCAATCACAGGGGGCACTGAAGCTTTCTTT

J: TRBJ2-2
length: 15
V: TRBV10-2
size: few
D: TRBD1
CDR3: CASRPGTGETGELFF
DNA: TGCGCCAGCAGACCGGGGACAGGGGAAACCGGGGAGCTGTTTTTT

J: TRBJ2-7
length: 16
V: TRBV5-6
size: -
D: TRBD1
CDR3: CASSLYQIGQVYEQYF
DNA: TGTGCCAGCAGCTTGTATCAAATCGGACAGGTCTACGAGCAGTACTTC

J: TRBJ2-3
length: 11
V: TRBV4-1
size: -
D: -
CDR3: CASTGTDTQYF
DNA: TGCGCCAGCACAGGCACAGATACGCAGTATTTT

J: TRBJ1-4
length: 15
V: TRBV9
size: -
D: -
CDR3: CASSVEQGANEKLFF
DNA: TGTGCCAGCAGCGTAGAACAGGGTGCTAATGAAAAACTGTTTTTT

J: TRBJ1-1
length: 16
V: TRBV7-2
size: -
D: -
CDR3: CASSLRGGAGRTEAFF
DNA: TGTGCCAGCAGCTTAAGGGGAGGGGCAGGGAGGACTGAAGCTTTCTTT

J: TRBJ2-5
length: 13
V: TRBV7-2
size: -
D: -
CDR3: CASSPRLVGTQYF
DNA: TGTGCCAGCAGCCCTCGACTAGTCGGGACCCAGTACTTC

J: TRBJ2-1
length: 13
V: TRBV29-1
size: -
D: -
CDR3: CSVEASVYNEQFF
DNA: TGCAGCGTTGAGGCTAGCGTTTACAATGAGCAGTTCTTC

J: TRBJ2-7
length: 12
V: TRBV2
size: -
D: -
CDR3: CASTERLWEQYF
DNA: TGTGCCAGCACCGAGAGGCTTTGGGAGCAGTACTTC

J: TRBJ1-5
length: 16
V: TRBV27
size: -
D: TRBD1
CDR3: CASSPSTGVGNQPQHF
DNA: TGTGCCAGCAGTCCATCGACAGGGGTTGGCAATCAGCCCCAGCATTTT

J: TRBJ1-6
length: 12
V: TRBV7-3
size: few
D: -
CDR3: CASSSGNSPLHF
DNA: TGTGCCAGCAGCTCAGGGAATTCACCCCTCCACTTT

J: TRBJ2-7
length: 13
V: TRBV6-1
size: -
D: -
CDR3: CASSPTGSYEQHF
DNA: TGTGCCAGCAGCCCCACGGGTTCCTACGAGCAGCACTTC

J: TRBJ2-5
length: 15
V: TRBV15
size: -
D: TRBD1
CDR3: CATSSQTGAGETQYF
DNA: TGTGCCACCAGCTCTCAGACAGGGGCAGGGGAGACCCAGTACTTC

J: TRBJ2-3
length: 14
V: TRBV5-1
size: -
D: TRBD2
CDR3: CASSWASGRDTQYF
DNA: TGCGCCAGCAGTTGGGCTAGCGGGAGGGATACGCAGTATTTT

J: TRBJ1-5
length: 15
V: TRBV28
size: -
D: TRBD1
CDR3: CASSAGQGAAQPQHF
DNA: TGTGCCAGCAGTGCCGGACAGGGGGCAGCTCAGCCCCAGCATTTT

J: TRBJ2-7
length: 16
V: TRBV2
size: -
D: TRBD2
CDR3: CASSGTSGIYSYEQYF
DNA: TGTGCCAGCAGTGGGACTAGCGGGATCTACTCCTACGAGCAGTACTTC

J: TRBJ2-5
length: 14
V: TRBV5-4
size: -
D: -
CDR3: CASSPPREVETQYF
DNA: TGTGCCAGCAGTCCCCCCAGGGAGGTTGAGACCCAGTACTTC

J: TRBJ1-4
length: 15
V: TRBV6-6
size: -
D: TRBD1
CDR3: CASSLTGGAREKLFF
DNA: TGTGCCAGCAGTTTAACAGGGGGCGCTCGGGAAAAACTGTTTTTT

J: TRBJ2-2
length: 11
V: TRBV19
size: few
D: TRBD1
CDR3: CAPTGWGELFF
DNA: TGTGCCCCGACAGGGTGGGGGGAGCTGTTTTTT

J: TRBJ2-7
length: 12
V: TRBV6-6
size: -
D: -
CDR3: CATRDFSYEQYF
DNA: TGTGCCACCCGGGACTTCTCCTACGAGCAGTACTTC

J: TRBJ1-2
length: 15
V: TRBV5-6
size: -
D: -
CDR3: CASTRRGRGDYGYTF
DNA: TGTGCCAGCACACGTAGAGGCAGGGGAGACTATGGCTACACCTTC

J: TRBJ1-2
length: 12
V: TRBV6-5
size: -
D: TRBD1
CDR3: CASSGTAYGYTF
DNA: TGTGCCAGCAGTGGGACAGCGTATGGCTACACCTTC

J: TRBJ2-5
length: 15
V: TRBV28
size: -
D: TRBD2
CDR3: CAWGSGSHRQETQYF
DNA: TGTGCCTGGGGGAGCGGGAGCCATCGCCAAGAGACCCAGTACTTC

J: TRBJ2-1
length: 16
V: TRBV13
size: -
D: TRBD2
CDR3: CASSLMTSGSSGEQFF
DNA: TGTGCCAGCAGCTTAATGACTAGCGGGAGTTCAGGTGAGCAGTTCTTC

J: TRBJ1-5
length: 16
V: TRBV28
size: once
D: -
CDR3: CASSRPGLTPYQPQHF
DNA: TGTGCCAGCAGTCGACCGGGACTCACGCCTTATCAGCCCCAGCATTTT

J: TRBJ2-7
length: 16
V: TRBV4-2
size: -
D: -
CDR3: CASSHELTNRAYEQYF
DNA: TGTGCCAGCAGCCACGAACTGACGAACCGGGCCTACGAGCAGTACTTC

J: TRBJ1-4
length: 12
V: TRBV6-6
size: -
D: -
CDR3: CASRQGNEKLFF
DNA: TGTGCCAGCAGACAGGGTAATGAAAAACTGTTTTTT

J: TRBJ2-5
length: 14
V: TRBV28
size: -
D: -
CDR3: CASSLLGRGETQYF
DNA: TGTGCCAGCAGTTTATTGGGTCGGGGAGAGACCCAGTACTTC

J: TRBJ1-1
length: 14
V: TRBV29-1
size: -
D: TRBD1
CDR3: CSVVGTALNTEAFF
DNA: TGCAGCGTGGTTGGGACAGCTCTAAACACTGAAGCTTTCTTT

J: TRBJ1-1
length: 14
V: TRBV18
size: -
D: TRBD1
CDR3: CASSPGTGNTEAFF
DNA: TGTGCCAGCTCCCCAGGGACAGGGAACACTGAAGCTTTCTTT

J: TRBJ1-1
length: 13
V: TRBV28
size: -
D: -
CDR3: CASISFQGAEAFF
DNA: TGTGCCAGCATATCCTTTCAAGGGGCTGAAGCTTTCTTT

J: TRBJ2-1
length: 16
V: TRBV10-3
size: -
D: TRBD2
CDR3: CAIMGGRLAGVGEQFF
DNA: TGTGCCATCATGGGGGGGAGACTAGCGGGAGTAGGGGAGCAGTTCTTC

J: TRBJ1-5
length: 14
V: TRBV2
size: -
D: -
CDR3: CASTRTEPYQPQHF
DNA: TGTGCCAGCACCCGTACGGAGCCCTATCAGCCCCAGCATTTT

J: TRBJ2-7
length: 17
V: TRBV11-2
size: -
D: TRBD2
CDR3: CASSLGSLLAGVYEQYF
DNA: TGTGCCAGCAGCTTAGGTTCTTTACTAGCGGGAGTCTACGAGCAGTACTTC

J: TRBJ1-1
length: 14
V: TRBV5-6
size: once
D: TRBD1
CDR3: CASSRTGVIPEAFF
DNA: TGTGCCAGCAGCCGGACAGGGGTCATCCCTGAAGCTTTCTTT

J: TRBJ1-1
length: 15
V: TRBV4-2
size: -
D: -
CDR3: CASSQDFYVGGEAFF
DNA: TGTGCCAGCAGCCAAGATTTTTACGTCGGGGGTGAAGCTTTCTTT

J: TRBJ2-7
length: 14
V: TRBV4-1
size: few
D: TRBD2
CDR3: CASSQGSTSSEQYF
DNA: TGCGCCAGCAGCCAAGGTTCGACTAGCTCCGAGCAGTACTTC

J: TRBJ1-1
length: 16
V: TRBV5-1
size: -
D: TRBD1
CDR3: CASSLGGQGGDTEAFF
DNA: TGCGCCAGCAGCTTGGGGGGACAGGGTGGAGACACTGAAGCTTTCTTT

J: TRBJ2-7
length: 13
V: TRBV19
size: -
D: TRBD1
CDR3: CASSSGGGYEQYF
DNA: TGTGCCAGTAGCTCAGGGGGCGGGTACGAGCAGTACTTC

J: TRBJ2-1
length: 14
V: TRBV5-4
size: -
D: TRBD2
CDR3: CASSLGLAVMEQFF
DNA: TGTGCCAGCAGCCTTGGACTAGCGGTTATGGAGCAGTTCTTC

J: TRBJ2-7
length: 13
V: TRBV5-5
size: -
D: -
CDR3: CASSWGELYEQYF
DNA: TGTGCCAGCAGCTGGGGGGAACTCTACGAGCAGTACTTC

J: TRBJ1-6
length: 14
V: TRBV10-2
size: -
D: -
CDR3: CASSEPTRVGPLHF
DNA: TGCGCCAGCAGTGAGCCCACCCGGGTAGGACCCCTCCACTTT

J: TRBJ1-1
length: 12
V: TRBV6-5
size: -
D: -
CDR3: CASSYDSAEAFF
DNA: TGTGCCAGCAGTTACGACAGCGCTGAAGCTTTCTTT

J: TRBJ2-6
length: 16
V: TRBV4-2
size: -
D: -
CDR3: CASSQEEGPGANVLTF
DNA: TGTGCCAGCAGCCAGGAGGAGGGGCCTGGGGCCAACGTCCTGACTTTC